Listed below are T cell receptor beta chains from one sample, sequenced in a study of blood T cell repertoires in COVID-19. Sequencing used immunoSEQ multiplex PCR; TCRdb keeps in-frame clones, though not all of them. The sample holds some 170,000 clones, roughly 82% seen once. Sequencing was performed on peripheral blood. These receptors all come from a woman in her 70s with acute or convalescent COVID-19. The CDR3 runs from the conserved cysteine through the conserved F or W. The D gene is left open where the match is weak. Where a row states a size, it is once, few, many or the class of an expanded clone; other rows omit it.

j_gene: TRBJ2-1
d_gene: TRBD2
v_gene: TRBV3-1/TRBV3-2
abundance: NA
CDR3nt: TGTGCCAGCAGTCCGGGACTAGCTCTTGAGCAGTTCTTC
CDR3aa: CASSPGLALEQFF

j_gene: TRBJ2-7
d_gene: TRBD1
v_gene: TRBV5-1
abundance: NA
CDR3nt: TGCGCCAGCAGCTTCGACAGGGAATCCTACGAGCAGTACTTC
CDR3aa: CASSFDRESYEQYF

j_gene: TRBJ2-7
d_gene: NA
v_gene: TRBV6-6
abundance: NA
CDR3nt: TGTGCCAGCAGTTTGGGGGGCTACGAGCAGTACTTC
CDR3aa: CASSLGGYEQYF

j_gene: TRBJ1-2
d_gene: TRBD1
v_gene: TRBV12-3/TRBV12-4
abundance: NA
CDR3nt: TGTGCCAACCCCGACAGGGGAAACTATGGCTACACCTTC
CDR3aa: CANPDRGNYGYTF

j_gene: TRBJ1-3
d_gene: TRBD1
v_gene: TRBV5-1
abundance: NA
CDR3nt: TGCGCCAGCAGCTTGGGGGGGACAGCGAGCTCTGGAAACACCATATATTTT
CDR3aa: CASSLGGTASSGNTIYF

j_gene: TRBJ1-2
d_gene: NA
v_gene: TRBV5-1
abundance: NA
CDR3nt: TGCGCCAGCAGCTTGACAGGTAGTTACTATGGCTACACCTTC
CDR3aa: CASSLTGSYYGYTF

j_gene: TRBJ2-7
d_gene: NA
v_gene: TRBV12-2
abundance: NA
CDR3nt: TGTGCAAGTCGATCGATTCGGAGGTTCGGCTACGAGCAGTACTTC
CDR3aa: CASRSIRRFGYEQYF

j_gene: TRBJ2-1
d_gene: TRBD1
v_gene: TRBV2
abundance: NA
CDR3nt: TGTGCCAGCAGTGAAGAGGCGGGACAGGGAATTGAGCAGTTCTTC
CDR3aa: CASSEEAGQGIEQFF

j_gene: TRBJ2-2
d_gene: TRBD1
v_gene: TRBV6-6
abundance: NA
CDR3nt: TGTGCCAGCAGTTACTCCATAACGACAGGGCCCGGGGAGCTGTTTTTT
CDR3aa: CASSYSITTGPGELFF

j_gene: TRBJ2-7
d_gene: NA
v_gene: TRBV5-5
abundance: NA
CDR3nt: TGTGCCAGCAGCTTGGGCGGTATCTCCTACGAGCAGTACTTC
CDR3aa: CASSLGGISYEQYF

j_gene: TRBJ1-2
d_gene: TRBD1
v_gene: TRBV28
abundance: NA
CDR3nt: TGTGCCAGCAGGGACAGGGGGGAAAACTATGGCTACACCTTC
CDR3aa: CASRDRGENYGYTF

j_gene: TRBJ2-3
d_gene: NA
v_gene: TRBV30
abundance: NA
CDR3nt: TGTGCCTGGAGTGCGGACAGTAGCACAGATACGCAGTATTTT
CDR3aa: CAWSADSSTDTQYF

j_gene: TRBJ2-1
d_gene: TRBD2
v_gene: TRBV19
abundance: NA
CDR3nt: TGTGCCAGTAAGGGGACTAGCGGGAGGGCGAACAATGAGCAGTTCTTC
CDR3aa: CASKGTSGRANNEQFF

j_gene: TRBJ1-1
d_gene: NA
v_gene: TRBV18
abundance: few
CDR3nt: TGTGCCAGCTCACCTATCAGGGATGGCACTGAAGCTTTCTTT
CDR3aa: CASSPIRDGTEAFF

j_gene: TRBJ1-3
d_gene: NA
v_gene: TRBV9
abundance: NA
CDR3nt: TGTGCCAGCAGCGTATCCGGGGGATCAGGAAACACCATATATTTT
CDR3aa: CASSVSGGSGNTIYF

j_gene: TRBJ2-3
d_gene: TRBD2
v_gene: TRBV7-2
abundance: NA
CDR3nt: TGTGCCAGCAGCTCCTTAGCGGGGAGGGAAGATACGCAGTATTTT
CDR3aa: CASSSLAGREDTQYF

j_gene: TRBJ1-1
d_gene: TRBD1
v_gene: TRBV30
abundance: once
CDR3nt: TGTGCCTGGAAACGACAGGGTCGGGGCACTGAAGCTTTCTTT
CDR3aa: CAWKRQGRGTEAFF

j_gene: TRBJ1-6
d_gene: TRBD1
v_gene: TRBV5-1
abundance: NA
CDR3nt: TGCGCCAGCAGGTCCGGGACAGGAAATTCACCCCTCCACTTT
CDR3aa: CASRSGTGNSPLHF

j_gene: TRBJ1-6
d_gene: NA
v_gene: TRBV6-5
abundance: NA
CDR3nt: TGTGCCAGCACCCGGGGGGGCCCGTATAATTCACCCCTCCACTTT
CDR3aa: CASTRGGPYNSPLHF

j_gene: TRBJ2-3
d_gene: NA
v_gene: TRBV7-9
abundance: few
CDR3nt: TGTGCCAGCAGCAACCGCAGGGGAGGCACAGATACGCAGTATTTT
CDR3aa: CASSNRRGGTDTQYF

j_gene: TRBJ2-1
d_gene: TRBD2
v_gene: TRBV11-2
abundance: few
CDR3nt: TGTGCCAGCAGCCCAACTAGCGGGGGGAACAATGAGCAGTTCTTC
CDR3aa: CASSPTSGGNNEQFF

j_gene: TRBJ1-3
d_gene: TRBD1
v_gene: TRBV3-1/TRBV3-2
abundance: NA
CDR3nt: TGTGCCAGCAGCCAAGGACAGGGGAGCTCTGGAAACACCATATATTTT
CDR3aa: CASSQGQGSSGNTIYF

j_gene: TRBJ1-6
d_gene: TRBD1
v_gene: TRBV5-1
abundance: NA
CDR3nt: TGCGCCAGCAGCTTGAATGCAGGGGGTCATTCACCCCTCCACTTT
CDR3aa: CASSLNAGGHSPLHF

j_gene: TRBJ2-2
d_gene: TRBD1
v_gene: TRBV25-1
abundance: once
CDR3nt: TGTGCCAGCAGTGAGGCCCATGGACAGGGGGTTAACACCGGGGAGCTGTTTTTT
CDR3aa: CASSEAHGQGVNTGELFF

j_gene: TRBJ1-6
d_gene: NA
v_gene: TRBV10-1
abundance: once
CDR3nt: TGCGCCAGCAGTGAGTCGCCAGGGTGGAATTCACCCCTCCACTTT
CDR3aa: CASSESPGWNSPLHF

j_gene: TRBJ2-7
d_gene: TRBD1
v_gene: TRBV6-2/TRBV6-3
abundance: NA
CDR3nt: TGTGCCAGCAGTTATTCCGGACAGGGGTTCGCCTACGAGCAGTACTTC
CDR3aa: CASSYSGQGFAYEQYF

j_gene: TRBJ1-3
d_gene: NA
v_gene: TRBV18
abundance: NA
CDR3nt: TGTGCCAGCTCACCAGGCGGAAGCAGCTCTGGAAACACCATATATTTT
CDR3aa: CASSPGGSSSGNTIYF

j_gene: TRBJ2-5
d_gene: NA
v_gene: TRBV7-8
abundance: NA
CDR3nt: TGTGCCAGCAGCTTAAGGGGTGTAGAGACCCAGTACTTC
CDR3aa: CASSLRGVETQYF